The table lists the clone carrying this T cell receptor beta chain with a count of one. Its antigen is undetermined. This sample is part of a study of naive and memory T cell subsets. Alpha and beta constant region primers primed reverse transcription for blood and skin samples. Four PCR rounds used nested alpha and beta constant region primers plus the SP2 primer. Via MiXCR, TCRdb re-called the 5' RACE reads, giving one row per CDR3 protein. This sample carries just over 25,000 distinct CDR3 sequences, roughly 25% of them seen once, and the ten largest clones take around 1.8%. Study-level results: TCR transcript changes with activation or differentiation may affect this RNA method.

With 7 bases clipped from V and 6 bases from J, the junction kept 9 bases outside the gene matches. Germline CDR1 and CDR2: SQVTM and ANQGSEA. The CDR3 spans 12 residues. Whole-blood samples were 2 to 2.5 ml of peripheral blood from healthy adult volunteers. An oligonucleotide containing a UMI was ligated to the 3' end of TCR cDNA. The source is a female donor in good health. This chain connects TRBV29-1 to TRBJ2-7; 7 bases line up with TRBD2. DNA of the CDR3: TGCAGCGCTGGACTAGTATTGGGCGAGCAGTACTTC. Protein: CSAGLVLGEQYF.